The source of this T cell receptor (beta chain) is a study of T cells in Graves' hyperthyroidism and ophthalmopathy. On the study more broadly: Peripheral blood was taken when the disease was first diagnosed, before any treatment began. Findings and caveats of the study: Blood held most thyroid clonotypes expanded above 0.001 frequency.

Ophthalmopathy patients all had a Clinical Activity Score of at least 3, a NOSPECS grade of at least 4 and disease under 3 months old. From more than 8 ml of fresh peripheral blood, PBMCs were isolated. As concerns this clonotype: No antigen is known for it.

Amplification yielded TCR beta CDR3 regions, with RNA transcripts as the source. The HTBI primer set drove a first-round RT-PCR of the TCR CDR3. TCRdb ran MiXCR on the multiplex PCR reads and lists one entry per CDR3 protein. Among hundreds of thousands of distinct CDR3 sequences listed, about 14% were seen once. Sequenced material: blood. The source is a woman aged 45-60 years with Graves' ophthalmopathy.

The CDR3 is CASSLDRSAEAFF. In DNA form, the CDR3 reads TGTGCCAGCAGCCTGGACAGGTCTGCTGAAGCTTTCTTT. The chain combines TRBV7-3 with TRBJ1-1, with 7 bases aligning to TRBD1. J lost 6 bases, V lost 5 bases, and 6 bases had no gene match. The CDR3 length is 13 residues. Per germline, CDR1 SGHTA and CDR2 FQGTGA.